The entry below describes one T cell receptor (beta chain). The CDR3 is 15 amino acids. The ends lost 4 bases at V and 10 bases at J; junction bases unmatched: 8. Per germline, CDR1 MNHEY and CDR2 SVGAGI. The data derive from a study of control samples from healthy donors and cancer patients. Repertoires were generated with immunoSEQ multiplex PCR, while TCRdb's copy carries only in-frame clones and drops some. The sample lists about 58,000 clones, around 87% seen once, with roughly an eighth in the top ten. Sequencing was carried out using PBMCs. The clonotype comes from a woman aged 55-69 years with lung cancer. J is TRBJ1-6 and V is TRBV6-5, with 9 nucleotides matching TRBD1. CDR3 loop: CASSWGTGISSPLHF. The DNA of the CDR3 is TGTGCCAGCAGTTGGGGGACAGGGATTTCCTCACCCCTCCACTTT.